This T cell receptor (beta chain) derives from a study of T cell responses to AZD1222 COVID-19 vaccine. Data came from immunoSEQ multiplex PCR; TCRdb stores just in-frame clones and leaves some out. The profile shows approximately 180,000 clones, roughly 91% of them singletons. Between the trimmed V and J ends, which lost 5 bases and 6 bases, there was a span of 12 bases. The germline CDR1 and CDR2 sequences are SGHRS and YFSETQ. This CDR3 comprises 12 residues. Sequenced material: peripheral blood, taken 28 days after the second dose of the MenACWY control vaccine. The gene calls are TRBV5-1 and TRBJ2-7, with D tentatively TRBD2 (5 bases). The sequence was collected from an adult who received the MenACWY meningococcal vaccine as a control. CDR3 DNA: TGCGCCAGCAGTTATGGACGGGGCGAGCAGTACTTC. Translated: CASSYGRGEQYF. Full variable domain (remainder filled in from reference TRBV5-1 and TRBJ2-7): KAGVTQTPRYLIKTRGQQVTLSCSPISGHRSVSWYQQTPGQGLQFLFEYFSETQRNKGNFPGRFSGRQFSNSRSEMNVSTLELGDSALYLCASSYGRGEQYFGPGTRLTVT.